These 21 T cell receptor beta chains were all obtained from the same sample, sequenced in a study of blood T cell repertoires in COVID-19. Profiling relied on immunoSEQ multiplex PCR, and the TCRdb table lists in-frame clones only, not all of them. The sample yields some 200,000 clones, 70% to 90% seen once. Sequenced sample: peripheral blood. These receptors all come from a woman older than 75 in a cohort sampled during active or convalescent COVID-19.

The V and J genes are TRBV28 and TRBJ1-2; 9 positions match TRBD1. This CDR3 spans 14 amino acids. V lost 3 bases and J lost 8; bases outside the gene matches: 7. Germline V gene data show CDR1 as MDHEN and CDR2 as SYDVKM. Here the CDR3 reads CASSLGDRVYGYTF. Here the CDR3 DNA reads TGTGCCAGCAGTTTGGGGGACAGGGTTTACGGCTACACCTTC.

The chain has TRBV18 and TRBJ2-1, with 7 bases identical to TRBD1. The V and J ends lost 4 bases and 5 bases, in that order; junction bases with no gene match: 5. CDR1 KGHSH and CDR2 LQKENI come from the germline V gene. The CDR3 is made up of 14 amino acids. CDR3 nucleotide sequence: TGTGCCAGCTCACGTACGGACAGGAACAATGAGCAGTTCTTC. This gives the protein CASSRTDRNNEQFF.

The sample holds a few counts of this clone. The chain links TRBV6-1 to TRBJ2-7; 12 bases are shared with TRBD2. Unmatched junction bases numbered 6, after V lost 3 bases and J lost 12 bases. From germline, CDR1 is MNHNS and CDR2 SASEGT. The CDR3 has 13 residues. The CDR3 DNA sequence: TGTGCCAGCAGTGAGCTGACTAGCGGGAGACCGTACGTC. Its translation is CASSELTSGRPYV.

The chain has TRBV7-2 and TRBJ1-5; 8 bases align to TRBD1. With 2 bases clipped from V and 2 bases from J, the junction kept 2 bases outside the gene matches. The CDR3 has 15 amino acids. Germline assignment: CDR1 SGHTA and CDR2 FQGNSA. The CDR3 DNA is TGTGCCAGCAGCTTAAAGACAGGGGGCAATCAGCCCCAGCATTTT. It yields the protein CASSLKTGGNQPQHF.

This clone was seen only a few times. The chain joins TRBV7-9 to TRBJ1-1; 9 bases fit TRBD1. The V segment lost 2 bases and the J segment 3 bases; nucleotides outside the gene matches: 1. The CDR3 runs to 14 residues. Germline V lookup: CDR1 SEHNR, CDR2 FQNEAQ (reference sequence). The CDR3 protein is CASSLTGGHTEAFF. The CDR3 DNA reads as TGTGCCAGCAGCTTAACAGGGGGCCACACTGAAGCTTTCTTT.

This clone has more than one count but fewer than ten. The V gene is TRBV7-8, the J gene TRBJ1-6, with unresolved D. CDR3 length: 18 residues. The V and J ends lost 5 bases and 2 bases respectively, with 19 bases between them. Germline assignment: CDR1 SGHVS and CDR2 FQNEAQ. In nucleotides, the CDR3 is TGTGCCAGCAGCAAAAGGGCTATGGAGGCGACCTATAATTCACCCCTCCACTTT. Translated, it gives CASSKRAMEATYNSPLHF.

The chain employs TRBV21-1 and TRBJ2-1; no check of the table's D call, TRBD1, against the DNA was made. TRBV21-1 has pseudogene status. The CDR3 sequence is 15 residues long. The chain's CDR3 is CASSPQGTLYNEQFF. Here the CDR3 DNA reads TGTGCCAGCAGCCCCCAAGGGACACTCTACAATGAGCAGTTCTTC.

CDR3 coding DNA: TGTGCCAGCAGTTACGGGGGGGCCAGAAATGAGCAGTTCTTC. Translation gives CASSYGGARNEQFF. This chain connects TRBV28 to TRBJ2-1, with 8 bases lining up with TRBD2. This CDR3 has 14 residues. Losses at the gene ends were 4 bases for V and 7 bases for J; bases not matched to a gene: 6. Germline CDR1 is MDHEN and CDR2 is SYDVKM.

The chain uses TRBV28 and TRBJ1-2; 11 bases match TRBD1. The CDR3 sequence is 15 residues long. Germline trimming cut 4 bases from V and 3 bases from J; bases unmatched to any gene: 4. Germline V CDR1 and CDR2: MDHEN, SYDVKM. Here the CDR3 reads CASSSGQGDHYGYTF. The DNA for the CDR3 is TGTGCCAGCAGTTCGGGACAGGGGGATCACTATGGCTACACCTTC.

In this sample, this clone turned up a few times. V gene TRBV6-1 combines with J gene TRBJ1-3; D is perhaps TRBD1 (6 bases). CDR3 length equals 14 residues. V was shortened by 7 bases and J by 2 bases, with 12 bases between the two germline ends. Germline CDR1 and CDR2: MNHNS and SASEGT. The CDR3 sequence is CASKKGGAGNTIYF. The CDR3 coding sequence is TGTGCCAGCAAAAAAGGGGGAGCTGGAAACACCATATATTTT.

CDR3 sequence (DNA): TGTGCCAGCAGCTTAGGTCTAGCGGGAGGGTACGGCGGGGAGCTGTTTTTT. Translating it yields CASSLGLAGGYGGELFF. The chain is built from TRBV7-2 and TRBJ2-2; TRBD2 matches at 12 bases. V dropped 1 base and J dropped 7; count of bases not matched to a gene: 7. The CDR3 has 17 amino acids. Germline CDR1 and CDR2: SGHTA and FQGNSA. Full variable domain (remainder filled in from reference TRBV7-2 and TRBJ2-2): GAGVSQSPSNKVTEKGKDVELRCDPISGHTALYWYRQSLGQGLEFLIYFQGNSAPDKSGLPSDRFSAERTGGSVSTLTIQRTQQEDSAVYLCASSLGLAGGYGGELFFGEGSRLTVL.

This chain uses TRBV7-2 with TRBJ1-1, with D maybe TRBD1 (6 bases). The V gene's germline CDR1 is SGHTA and CDR2 FQGNSA. The length of the CDR3 is 12 residues. The V end lost 5 bases, the J end lost 8 bases, and 12 bases lay between the germline ends. The CDR3 here is CASSKQGSEAFF. Written as DNA, the CDR3 is TGTGCCAGCAGCAAACAGGGCTCCGAAGCTTTCTTT.

This chain joins TRBV25-1 and TRBJ2-1; 9 bases are a match to TRBD2. Germline-derived CDR1 and CDR2 are MGHDK and SYGVNS. This CDR3 is 17 amino acids long. The trim removed 2 bases at V and 6 bases at J, leaving 11 bases unmatched. The CDR3: CASSERPSGGRRNEQFF. In DNA, the CDR3 is TGTGCCAGCAGTGAACGCCCAAGCGGGGGGCGTCGCAATGAGCAGTTCTTC.

A single count supports this clone. This chain connects TRBV27 to TRBJ1-5; TRBD1 is a possible D gene (6 bases). Trimming took 4 bases from V and 2 from J, leaving 15 bases between them. The CDR3 contains 16 residues. CDR1 and CDR2 (germline): MNHEY, SMNVEV (reference sequence). Here the CDR3 DNA reads TGTGCCAGCAGTTACACAAGGACAGCGGGCAATCAGCCCCAGCATTTT. Translation: CASSYTRTAGNQPQHF.

The chain joins TRBV10-3 to TRBJ1-4; D is perhaps TRBD1 (6 bases). V gave up 3 bases and J gave up 10 bases, with 18 bases separating them. Germline V gene sequence: CDR1 ENHRY, CDR2 SYGVKD. CDR3 size: 15 residues. CDR3 nucleotide sequence: TGTGCCATCAGTGACCCTTCGACCCCGGACAGAAAACTGTTTTTT. Residues: CAISDPSTPDRKLFF.

The CDR3 is CASSGRAGTNTGELFF. The CDR3 DNA is TGTGCCAGCAGCGGACGGGCAGGGACGAACACCGGGGAGCTGTTTTTT. The V gene is TRBV7-8, the J gene TRBJ2-2, with a weak D call TRBD1 (5 bases). This CDR3 has 16 amino acids. V shed 5 bases and J shed 0 bases, with 13 bases lying between them. Per the germline V gene, CDR1 is SGHVS and CDR2 is FQNEAQ.

The chain combines TRBV18 with TRBJ2-1, with a possible D match to TRBD2 (6 bases). V was shortened by 4 bases and J by 4 bases, with 8 bases between the two germline ends. The length of the CDR3 is 13 residues. Germline assignment: CDR1 KGHSH and CDR2 LQKENI. The CDR3 loop is CASSQGLYNEQFF. CDR3 bases: TGTGCCAGCTCACAGGGACTTTACAATGAGCAGTTCTTC. The full variable domain, completed using reference TRBV18 and TRBJ2-1, is NAGVMQNPRHLVRRRGQEARLRCSPMKGHSHVYWYRQLPEEGLKFMVYLQKENIIDESGMPKERFSAEFPKEGPSILRIQQVVRGDSAAYFCASSQGLYNEQFFGPGTRLTVL.

The chain couples TRBV7-2 to TRBJ1-2; no clear D gene. V shed 6 bases and J shed 2 bases, with 10 bases lying between them. Germline CDR1 and CDR2: SGHTA and FQGNSA. This CDR3 contains 13 residues. CDR3 amino acids: CASSPSPNYGYTF. In nucleotides, the CDR3 is TGTGCCAGCAGTCCTTCCCCGAACTATGGCTACACCTTC.

CDR3 region: CASSDNHGNTEAFF. The CDR3 DNA reads TGTGCCAGCAGCGACAATCATGGGAACACTGAAGCTTTCTTT. The chain employs TRBV5-6 and TRBJ1-1; D remains unclear. The CDR3 runs to 14 residues. The germline V gene encodes CDR1 SGHDT and CDR2 YYEEEE. Trimming left V 4 bases short and J 1 base short, with 11 bases between.

The rearrangement uses TRBV5-1 and TRBJ1-4, with 10 positions matching TRBD1. Looked up from germline, CDR1 is SGHRS and CDR2 is YFSETQ. V shed 5 bases, J shed 7 bases, and the junction held 8 bases outside the gene matches. This CDR3 contains 15 residues. The CDR3 loop reads CASRITTGGFEKLFF. CDR3 nucleotides: TGCGCCAGCAGGATAACGACAGGGGGCTTTGAAAAACTGTTTTTT.

The gene calls are TRBV11-3 and TRBJ2-2, with a possible D match to TRBD2 (5 bases). The CDR3 sequence is 17 residues long. The V gene lost 5 bases and the J gene lost 4 bases, with 20 bases spanning the gap. Germline-derived CDR1 and CDR2 are SGHNT and YENEEA. The CDR3 spells CASSVWWGVAGTGELFF. The CDR3 nucleotides read TGTGCCAGCAGCGTTTGGTGGGGAGTCGCTGGCACCGGGGAGCTGTTTTTT.